A selection of T cell receptor beta chains follows, all from one sample in a study of T cells after yellow fever vaccination. TCRdb analysed the 5' RACE reads with MiXCR anew, one entry per CDR3 protein. The table has about 130,000 distinct CDR3 sequences, around 6.3% seen once; the top ten hold approximately 0.64%. The starting material was CD4+ T cells sorted from PBMCs, obtained 10 days after the yellow fever booster vaccination. All receptors come from a man aged 25-45 years who received the YFV17D yellow fever vaccine. Both conserved end residues are part of each CDR3. The order of the fields is D gene, clone size, J gene, V gene, CDR3 DNA, CDR3 protein. The D gene is left open where the match is weak. Where a row states a size, it is once, few, many or the class of an expanded clone; other rows omit it.

NA many TRBJ2-1 TRBV6-2/TRBV6-3 TGTGCCAGCCCAAAGCAGTTCTTC CASPKQFF
NA many TRBJ2-7 TRBV3-1 TGTGCCAGCAGCCGAGGGACAAGCTTGGCCGAGCAGTACTTC CASSRGTSLAEQYF
NA NA TRBJ1-1 TRBV7-9 TGTGCCAGCAGCGAACACGACCGGAGGGGCACTGAAGCTTTCTTT CASSEHDRRGTEAFF
TRBD2 many TRBJ2-1 TRBV12-3/TRBV12-4 TGTGCCAGCAACGGCGGGAGCTCCTACAATGAGCAGTTCTTC CASNGGSSYNEQFF
TRBD2 many TRBJ2-5 TRBV3-1 TGTGCCAGCAGCCAAGTCATTGCGGGAGACCAAGAGACCCAGTACTTC CASSQVIAGDQETQYF
NA many TRBJ2-3 TRBV11-2 TGTGCCAGCAGCTTAGACCTGGGGGGTACGCAGTATTTT CASSLDLGGTQYF
NA many TRBJ1-1 TRBV29-1 TGCAGCGTTGGCAGGGCGAACACTGAAGCTTTCTTT CSVGRANTEAFF
TRBD2 NA TRBJ2-3 TRBV5-1 TGCGCCAGCGCACTGAGAGCGGGAGCCACAGATACGCAGTATTTT CASALRAGATDTQYF
NA many TRBJ2-2 TRBV27 TGTGCCAGCAGTTCACCCGGGACGGGGAACACCGGGGAGCTGTTTTTT CASSSPGTGNTGELFF
TRBD2 NA TRBJ2-1 TRBV7-9 TGTGCCAGCAGTTCGGGACTAGCGGGGGATGAGCAGTTCTTC CASSSGLAGDEQFF
TRBD2 many TRBJ2-2 TRBV7-2 TGTGCCAGCAGTCTAGCGGGAGGTGGGACCGGGGAGCTGTTTTTT CASSLAGGGTGELFF
NA many TRBJ2-7 TRBV29-1 TGCAGCGTTGAGGCACAGGTCGGCGAGCAGTACTTC CSVEAQVGEQYF
NA many TRBJ2-7 TRBV20-1 TGCAGTGCTTATAACGGGATTTCCTACGAGCAGTACTTC CSAYNGISYEQYF
NA NA TRBJ2-1 TRBV11-2 TGTGCCAGCAGCCCCCAGGGTCTTGGGGACAATGAGCAGTTCTTC CASSPQGLGDNEQFF
NA many TRBJ2-6 TRBV3-1 TGTGCCAGCAGCCAACAACAAACCGGGACCCGTACTTTC CASSQQQTGTRTF
NA NA TRBJ2-7 TRBV4-3 TGCGCCAGCAGCCAAGTAAGGGGCCCCTACGAGCAGTACTTC CASSQVRGPYEQYF
NA many TRBJ1-1 TRBV19 TGTGCCAGTAGTATGAAAGGGGACACTGAAGCTTTCTTT CASSMKGDTEAFF
NA NA TRBJ2-3 TRBV19 TGTGCCAGTAGTACCCCGGTTACAGATACGCAGTATTTT CASSTPVTDTQYF